This T cell receptor beta chain emerged from a study of beta chain features in type 1 diabetes. Of the isolated RNA, all was reverse transcribed, and so the sequenced material was expressed TCRB transcripts. About a million reads, on average, were obtained from stem cell-like memory T cell samples. TCRdb's copy holds only in-frame clones and misses some; the assay was immunoSEQ multiplex PCR. The table has under 20,000 clones, 55% seen once. The CDR3 covers 15 residues. CDR1 and CDR2 (germline): SNHLY, FYNNEI. The V gene lost 7 bases and the J gene lost 3 bases, with 18 bases spanning the gap. The chain uses TRBV2 and TRBJ2-5, with a tentative D call TRBD2 (6 bases). The sample comprised stem cell memory CD4+ T cells from blood. The source of this sequence is a woman in her late teens or twenties in good health. This chain's CDR3 is CASTPRGGGEETQYF. CDR3 bases: TGTGCCAGCACCCCTAGGGGTGGCGGGGAAGAGACCCAGTACTTC.